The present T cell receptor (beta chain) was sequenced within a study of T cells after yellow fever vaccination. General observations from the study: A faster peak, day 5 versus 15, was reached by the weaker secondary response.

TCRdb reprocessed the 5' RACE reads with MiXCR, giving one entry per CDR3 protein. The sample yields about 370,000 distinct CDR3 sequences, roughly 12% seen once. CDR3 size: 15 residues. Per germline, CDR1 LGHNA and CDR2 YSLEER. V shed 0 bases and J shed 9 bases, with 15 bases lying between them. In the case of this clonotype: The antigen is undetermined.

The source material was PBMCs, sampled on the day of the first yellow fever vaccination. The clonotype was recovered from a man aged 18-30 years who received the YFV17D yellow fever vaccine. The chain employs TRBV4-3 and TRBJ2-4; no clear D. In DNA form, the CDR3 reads TGCGCCAGCAGCCAAGAGTTAGACGAAGTGAGCATTCAGTACTTC. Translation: CASSQELDEVSIQYF.